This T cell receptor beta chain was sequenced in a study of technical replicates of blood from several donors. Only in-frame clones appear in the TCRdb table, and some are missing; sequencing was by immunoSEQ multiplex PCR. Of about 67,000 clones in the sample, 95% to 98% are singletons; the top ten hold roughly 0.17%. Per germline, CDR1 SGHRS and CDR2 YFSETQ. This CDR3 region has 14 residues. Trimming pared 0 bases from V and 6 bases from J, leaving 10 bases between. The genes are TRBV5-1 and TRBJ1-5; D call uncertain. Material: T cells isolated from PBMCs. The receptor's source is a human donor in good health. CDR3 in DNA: TGCGCCAGCAGCTTGGATGCGGATAGTCAGCCCCAGCATTTT. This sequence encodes CASSLDADSQPQHF.